This T cell receptor (beta chain) was found in a study of glioma-infiltrating T cells after dendritic cell vaccination. General study points: Complete blood and tumor specimen sets were limited to few patients. TCR clonality showed no direct relationship with survival.

Remarks on this clone: The antigen is unknown.

Input was around 2 ug genomic DNA, or all available if less. The primer mix had 60 V beta and 13 J beta primers. Method: immunoSEQ multiplex PCR; TCRdb's copy keeps in-frame clones and lacks some. Seen here are around 62,000 clones, roughly four fifths observed once, and the top ten hold about 10%. Trimming left V 7 bases short and J 7 bases short, with 11 bases between. Germline V gives CDR1 SGHVS, CDR2 FQNEAQ. The CDR3 is made up of 11 amino acids. The gene calls are TRBV7-8 and TRBJ2-7, with TRBD2 as a possible D gene (6 bases). The sequence came from a human donor with glioblastoma. The sequenced sample was blood, obtained before dendritic cell vaccination. CDR3 residues: CASTGAGEQYF. CDR3 DNA: TGTGCCAGCACTGGCGCGGGGGAGCAGTACTTC.